This entry concerns a single TCR beta chain. The V gene's germline CDR1 is MGHRA and CDR2 YSYEKL. The CDR3 totals 15 residues. The germline V and J ends were trimmed by 2 bases and 6 bases, with 13 bases remaining between them. The data belong to a study of blood T cell repertoires in COVID-19. Profiled with immunoSEQ multiplex PCR; TCRdb holds only in-frame clones, not every one. The table has 75,000 to 95,000 clones, 90% seen once. The J gene is TRBJ2-2, the V gene TRBV4-1; D is perhaps TRBD1 (6 bases). The sample taken for sequencing was peripheral blood. The TCR was taken from a man aged 60 to 69 with acute or convalescent COVID-19. CDR3 DNA: TGCGCCAGCAGCCAACAGGGGTTAGTCCCCGGGGAGCTGTTTTTT. Its translation: CASSQQGLVPGELFF.